This T cell receptor (beta chain) derives from a study of T cell repertoires in cytomegalovirus infection. Study details: Well-studied HLA-B-restricted epitopes and recently identified HLA-C-restricted epitopes of CMV were both used in the study.

TCRdb re-called the reads with MiXCR, one entry per CDR3 protein. The sample carries 650,000 to 850,000 distinct CDR3 sequences, roughly 28% recorded once. Germline loops: CDR1 SGHNT, CDR2 YYREEE (reference sequence). J gave up 4 bases and V 6 bases, and 12 bases lay outside the gene matches. The CDR3 loop spans 15 amino acids. This clonotype came up a few times. Its antigen remains unidentified. This TCR came from a human donor in good health (CMV status not recorded). Some clones in this sample may be carry-over from other donors' samples. The J gene is TRBJ1-1, the V gene TRBV5-4; TRBD1 agrees at 7 bases. This sample comprised cultured CD8+ T cells from PBMCs, obtained from culture after CMV antigen stimulation. The CDR3: CASTEVEPGGTEAFF. DNA for the CDR3: TGTGCCAGCACCGAAGTGGAACCAGGGGGCACTGAAGCTTTCTTT.